These T cell receptor beta chains were read from a single sample in a study of blood T cell repertoires in COVID-19. Data came from immunoSEQ multiplex PCR; TCRdb stores just in-frame clones and leaves some out. In the table there are about 120,000 clones, about 89% of which are singletons. The material sequenced was peripheral blood. The receptors shown here come from a human donor with acute or convalescent COVID-19. The donor label of this sample is uncertain. The CDR3 runs from the conserved cysteine through the conserved F or W. Fields, in order: CDR3 length, V gene, clone size, J gene, D gene, CDR3 protein, CDR3 DNA. A D gene is named only where the DNA matches it firmly. Size values are once, few and many counts, or a class for expanded clones, and some rows have none.

CDR3 length: 14; V gene: TRBV7-2; clone size: -; J gene: TRBJ1-2; D gene: -; CDR3 protein: CASRVGQGPYGYTF; CDR3 DNA: TGTGCCAGCAGGGTGGGGCAGGGGCCCTATGGCTACACCTTC
CDR3 length: 14; V gene: TRBV19; clone size: -; J gene: TRBJ2-2; D gene: TRBD1; CDR3 protein: CASSYRGQAGELFF; CDR3 DNA: TGTGCCAGTAGTTACAGGGGGCAAGCCGGGGAGCTGTTTTTT
CDR3 length: 16; V gene: TRBV14; clone size: -; J gene: TRBJ2-1; D gene: TRBD1; CDR3 protein: CASSSFPGQVDNEQFF; CDR3 DNA: TGTGCCAGCAGTTCCTTCCCGGGACAGGTGGACAATGAGCAGTTCTTC
CDR3 length: 17; V gene: TRBV4-2; clone size: few; J gene: TRBJ2-1; D gene: -; CDR3 protein: CASSQEAVPSIYNEQFF; CDR3 DNA: TGTGCCAGCAGCCAAGAGGCAGTTCCCTCAATATACAATGAGCAGTTCTTC
CDR3 length: 12; V gene: TRBV11-3; clone size: -; J gene: TRBJ2-1; D gene: -; CDR3 protein: CASSQGEDEQFF; CDR3 DNA: TGTGCCAGCAGCCAAGGGGAAGATGAGCAGTTCTTC
CDR3 length: 14; V gene: TRBV28; clone size: -; J gene: TRBJ1-5; D gene: -; CDR3 protein: CASSGYLGNQPQHF; CDR3 DNA: TGTGCCAGCTCAGGGTATTTGGGCAATCAGCCCCAGCATTTT
CDR3 length: 12; V gene: TRBV7-9; clone size: -; J gene: TRBJ2-1; D gene: -; CDR3 protein: CASRNRDNEQFF; CDR3 DNA: TGTGCCAGCAGAAATCGAGACAATGAGCAGTTCTTC
CDR3 length: 15; V gene: TRBV18; clone size: -; J gene: TRBJ2-1; D gene: TRBD1; CDR3 protein: CASSPRTGEYNEQFF; CDR3 DNA: TGTGCCAGCTCACCACGGACAGGAGAGTACAATGAGCAGTTCTTC
CDR3 length: 16; V gene: TRBV5-8; clone size: -; J gene: TRBJ2-3; D gene: TRBD1; CDR3 protein: CASSLRTGTYTDTQYF; CDR3 DNA: TGTGCCAGCAGCTTGAGGACAGGGACCTACACAGATACGCAGTATTTT
CDR3 length: 14; V gene: TRBV7-9; clone size: -; J gene: TRBJ1-1; D gene: TRBD1; CDR3 protein: CASRWTGGGTEAFF; CDR3 DNA: TGTGCCAGCAGATGGACAGGGGGTGGCACTGAAGCTTTCTTT
CDR3 length: 15; V gene: TRBV7-3; clone size: -; J gene: TRBJ1-6; D gene: -; CDR3 protein: CASSQTHREGSPLHF; CDR3 DNA: TGTGCCAGCAGCCAAACGCACAGGGAGGGTTCACCCCTCCACTTT
CDR3 length: 15; V gene: TRBV15; clone size: few; J gene: TRBJ2-7; D gene: TRBD2; CDR3 protein: CATSRAGAGEYEQYF; CDR3 DNA: TGTGCCACCAGCAGAGCGGGAGCGGGAGAGTACGAGCAGTACTTC
CDR3 length: 16; V gene: TRBV19; clone size: once; J gene: TRBJ2-4; D gene: TRBD1; CDR3 protein: CASSIQGGLAKNIQYF; CDR3 DNA: TGTGCCAGTAGTATACAAGGGGGCCTAGCCAAAAACATTCAGTACTTC
CDR3 length: 12; V gene: TRBV28; clone size: -; J gene: TRBJ2-1; D gene: -; CDR3 protein: CASSLTDNEQFF; CDR3 DNA: TGTGCCAGCAGCCTTACAGACAATGAGCAGTTCTTC
CDR3 length: 14; V gene: TRBV4-1; clone size: -; J gene: TRBJ1-2; D gene: -; CDR3 protein: CASSQDAAADGYTF; CDR3 DNA: TGCGCCAGCAGCCAAGATGCCGCGGCAGATGGCTACACCTTC
CDR3 length: 19; V gene: TRBV27; clone size: few; J gene: TRBJ2-7; D gene: TRBD2; CDR3 protein: CASSRSRGTSGRAAYEQYF; CDR3 DNA: TGTGCCAGCAGCCGTAGCCGCGGGACTAGCGGGAGGGCCGCCTACGAGCAGTACTTC
CDR3 length: 13; V gene: TRBV5-6; clone size: -; J gene: TRBJ2-5; D gene: TRBD2; CDR3 protein: CASSPGGLETQYF; CDR3 DNA: TGTGCCAGCAGCCCCGGGGGGTTGGAGACCCAGTACTTC
CDR3 length: 16; V gene: TRBV5-1; clone size: -; J gene: TRBJ1-5; D gene: TRBD1; CDR3 protein: CASSPGTGQGTQPQHF; CDR3 DNA: TGCGCCAGCAGCCCCGGCACGGGACAGGGGACACAGCCCCAGCATTTT
CDR3 length: 13; V gene: TRBV6-5; clone size: once; J gene: TRBJ1-1; D gene: -; CDR3 protein: CASKTSTNTEAFF; CDR3 DNA: TGTGCCAGCAAAACATCAACGAACACTGAAGCTTTCTTT
CDR3 length: 13; V gene: TRBV29-1; clone size: -; J gene: TRBJ1-2; D gene: TRBD1; CDR3 protein: CSVSPQGARGYTF; CDR3 DNA: TGCAGCGTTAGCCCTCAGGGGGCGAGGGGCTACACCTTC
CDR3 length: 12; V gene: TRBV2; clone size: -; J gene: TRBJ2-7; D gene: TRBD1; CDR3 protein: CASGDRGLEQYF; CDR3 DNA: TGTGCCAGCGGGGACAGGGGGCTCGAGCAGTACTTC
CDR3 length: 14; V gene: TRBV5-1; clone size: -; J gene: TRBJ1-6; D gene: -; CDR3 protein: CASSFTGDDSPLHF; CDR3 DNA: TGCGCCAGCAGCTTTACGGGGGATGATTCACCCCTCCACTTT